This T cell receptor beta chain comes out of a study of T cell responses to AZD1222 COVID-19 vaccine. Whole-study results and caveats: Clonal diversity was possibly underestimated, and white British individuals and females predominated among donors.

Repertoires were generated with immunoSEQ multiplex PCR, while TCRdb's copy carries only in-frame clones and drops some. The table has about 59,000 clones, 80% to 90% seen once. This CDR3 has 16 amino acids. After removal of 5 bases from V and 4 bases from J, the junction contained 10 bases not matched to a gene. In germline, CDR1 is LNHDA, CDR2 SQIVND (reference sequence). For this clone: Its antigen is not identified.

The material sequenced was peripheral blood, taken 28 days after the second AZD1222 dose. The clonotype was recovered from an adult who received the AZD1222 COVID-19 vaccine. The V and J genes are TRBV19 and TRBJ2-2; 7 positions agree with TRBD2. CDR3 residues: CASSPITSAPTGELFF. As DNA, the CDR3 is TGTGCCAGTAGTCCCATTACTAGCGCACCCACCGGGGAGCTGTTTTTT.